The 28 T cell receptor beta chains below were found in one sample sequenced in a study of cytotoxic CD8 clonotypes in ibrutinib-treated CLL. The data were produced by immunoSEQ multiplex PCR, yet TCRdb's version contains in-frame clones alone and is incomplete. This table has 250,000 to 350,000 clones, less than 85% appearing once. Here the sequenced sample was PBMCs, taken at disease progression, from a patient treated with ibrutinib. Receptors were obtained from a human donor with chronic lymphocytic leukemia.

The rearrangement links TRBV5-4 to TRBJ2-2; D might be TRBD2 (5 bases). Trimming took off 1 base at V and 4 bases at J, with 11 bases between the two ends. Germline V gene sequence: CDR1 SGHNT, CDR2 YYREEE (reference sequence). This CDR3 spans 15 amino acids. The DNA for the CDR3 is TGTGCCAGCAGCTTGTCGGACTTTGGCACCGGGGAGCTGTTTTTT. It is translated as CASSLSDFGTGELFF.

CDR3 nucleotide sequence: TGCGCCAGCAGCTACTACCACAGAGGGAACACTGAAGCTTTCTTT. Its protein product is CASSYYHRGNTEAFF. This rearrangement joins TRBV5-1 to TRBJ1-1; the D is unclear. Germline loops: CDR1 SGHRS, CDR2 YFSETQ. This CDR3 is 15 amino acids long. The V end lost 3 bases, the J end lost 1 base, and 13 bases lay between the germline ends. Full variable domain (rest looked up from reference TRBV5-1 and TRBJ1-1): KAGVTQTPRYLIKTRGQQVTLSCSPISGHRSVSWYQQTPGQGLQFLFEYFSETQRNKGNFPGRFSGRQFSNSRSEMNVSTLELGDSALYLCASSYYHRGNTEAFFGQGTRLTVV.

The V call is TRBV6-6, the J call TRBJ2-7; tentatively, D is TRBD1 (6 bases). The CDR3 consists of 11 residues. Per the germline V gene, CDR1 is MNHNY and CDR2 is SVGAGI (reference sequence). The CDR3 loop reads CVVGDIYEQYF. The CDR3 nucleotides are TGTGTAGTCGGGGACATCTACGAGCAGTACTTC.

The chain couples TRBV5-6 to TRBJ1-2, with no clear D. Between the trimmed V and J ends, which lost 0 bases and 8 bases, there was a span of 14 bases. CDR3 size: 14 residues. CDR1 SGHDT and CDR2 YYEEEE come from the germline V gene. CDR3 in DNA: TGTGCCAGCAGCTTGGCCGTGGGTAAGAGGGGCTACACCTTC. This sequence encodes CASSLAVGKRGYTF.

This clone has more than one count but fewer than ten. This chain links TRBV7-6 with TRBJ2-7; no reliable D call. This CDR3 has 14 residues. V lost 1 base to trimming and J lost 2 bases, with 9 bases between them. The V gene's germline CDR1 is SGHVS and CDR2 FNYEAQ. The CDR3 coding sequence is TGTGCCAGCAGCTTAGTAGTCGGTGCCTACGAGCAGTACTTC. Translating it yields CASSLVVGAYEQYF.

This clone was recorded a few times. This chain uses TRBV5-4 with TRBJ2-3; 8 nucleotides line up with TRBD1. This CDR3 has 15 residues. V lost 0 bases and J lost 2; bases outside the gene matches: 2. CDR1 and CDR2 (germline): SGHNT, YYREEE (reference sequence). CDR3: CASSLDRGITDTQYF. CDR3 sequence (DNA): TGTGCCAGCAGCTTGGACAGGGGGATCACAGATACGCAGTATTTT.

The gene calls are TRBV6-5 and TRBJ2-1; D is perhaps TRBD1 (6 bases). Germline V CDR1 and CDR2: MNHEY, SVGAGI. The ends were cut back, 5 bases at V and 4 bases at J, with 15 bases in the middle. The CDR3 runs 15 residues. The CDR3 loop is CASSPYRDPYNEQFF. The CDR3 bases are TGTGCCAGCAGTCCGTACAGGGACCCATACAATGAGCAGTTCTTC.

The chain joins TRBV7-2 to TRBJ2-3, with 7 bases fitting TRBD2. CDR3 length: 16 residues. J lost 3 bases, V lost 3 bases, and 9 bases had no gene match. Germline CDR1 and CDR2: SGHTA and FQGNSA. CDR3 sequence reads: CASSFRAGVRTDTQYF. In DNA, the CDR3 is TGTGCCAGCAGCTTCCGCGCGGGAGTCCGAACAGATACGCAGTATTTT. The variable domain in full, with the rest retrieved from reference TRBV7-2 and TRBJ2-3, is GAGVSQSPSNKVTEKGKDVELRCDPISGHTALYWYRQSLGQGLEFLIYFQGNSAPDKSGLPSDRFSAERTGGSVSTLTIQRTQQEDSAVYLCASSFRAGVRTDTQYFGPGTRLTVL.

V and J are TRBV7-3 and TRBJ2-1; TRBD2 aligns across 12 bases. This CDR3 contains 15 residues. Germline V gene data show CDR1 as SGHTA and CDR2 as FQGTGA. Losses at the gene ends were 4 bases for V and 6 bases for J; bases not matched to a gene: 4. CDR3 sequence: CASSSPGLAGNEQFF. As DNA, the CDR3 is TGTGCCAGCAGCTCGCCGGGACTAGCGGGCAATGAGCAGTTCTTC.

V usage is TRBV4-1 and J usage is TRBJ2-7; 9 bases line up with TRBD1. The CDR3 runs 15 residues. The trim removed 1 base at V and 1 base at J, leaving 2 bases unmatched. Germline CDR1 is MGHRA and CDR2 is YSYEKL. CDR3 DNA sequence: TGCGCCAGCAGCCAAGGACAGGGGGGATCCTACGAGCAGTACTTC. This codes for CASSQGQGGSYEQYF.

A few counts support this clone. The chain couples TRBV6-5 to TRBJ1-1, with a weak D call TRBD1 (5 bases). This CDR3 spans 13 amino acids. Between the trimmed V and J ends, which lost 11 bases and 0 bases, there was a span of 13 bases. CDR1 MNHEY and CDR2 SVGAGI come from the germline V gene. Here the CDR3 reads CAAKGSMNTEAFF. CDR3 nucleotide sequence: TGTGCCGCGAAGGGGTCTATGAACACTGAAGCTTTCTTT.

In DNA form, the CDR3 reads TGTGCCAGTAGTAAACGACAGGGGCCCATAGGGGAAAAACTGTTTTTT. Translated: CASSKRQGPIGEKLFF. This sequence joins TRBV19 and TRBJ1-4; TRBD1 aligns across 8 bases. Germline loops: CDR1 LNHDA, CDR2 SQIVND (reference sequence). The V and J ends lost 4 bases and 8 bases, in that order; junction bases with no gene match: 12. The CDR3 has 16 amino acids.

CDR3 region: CASSYSITGGNTQYF. In DNA form, the CDR3 reads TGTGCCAGCAGTTACTCGATCACAGGGGGGAATACGCAGTATTTT. The chain links TRBV6-5 to TRBJ2-3; 8 bases are shared with TRBD1. CDR1 and CDR2 from the germline V gene are MNHEY and SVGAGI. There are 15 residues in the CDR3. V shed 0 bases and J 7 bases; nucleotides not matched to a gene: 6.

This clone came up once. The chain joins TRBV6-5 to TRBJ1-5; maybe TRBD1 (6 bases). Trimming took 6 bases from V and 7 from J, leaving 16 bases between them. CDR1 is MNHEY, CDR2 SVGAGI, per germline. The CDR3 spans 14 residues. CDR3: CASSPGQRGQPQHF. CDR3 nucleotide sequence: TGTGCCAGCAGCCCTGGACAGCGGGGCCAGCCCCAGCATTTT.

The CDR3 DNA reads as TGTGCCAGCAGTTACAGCGGGACAGCCTACGAGCAGTACTTC. It encodes CASSYSGTAYEQYF. V and J are TRBV6-5 and TRBJ2-7; D possibly uses TRBD1 or TRBD2 (7 bases each). The germline V gene encodes CDR1 MNHEY and CDR2 SVGAGI. Deletions cut 2 bases from V and 2 bases from J, with 10 bases between. This CDR3 comprises 14 residues.

This rearrangement joins TRBV15 to TRBJ2-3; D is perhaps TRBD1 (5 bases). The CDR3 runs to 12 residues. The V and J ends lost 8 bases and 4 bases respectively, with 10 bases between them. Looked up from germline, CDR1 is LNHNV and CDR2 is YYDKDF (reference sequence). The CDR3: CATGALADTQYF. The CDR3 region has the DNA TGTGCCACCGGGGCTTTGGCAGATACGCAGTATTTT.

The genes are TRBV5-6 and TRBJ2-7; 8 bases are shared with TRBD1. The CDR3 covers 14 residues. V was clipped by 4 bases and J by 4 bases; unmatched bases: 7. The germline CDR1 and CDR2 sequences are SGHDT and YYEEEE. CDR3 sequence (DNA): TGTGCCAGCAGCCCTGGACAGGGAGGTTACGAGCAGTACTTC. Protein: CASSPGQGGYEQYF.

The gene calls are TRBV29-1 and TRBJ2-1; D not resolved. Trimming removed 4 bases from V and 3 bases from J, with 4 bases in between. The germline gives CDR1 SQVTM, CDR2 ANQGSEA. There are 11 residues in the CDR3. CDR3 DNA: TGCAGCGTTGGGGACTACAATGAGCAGTTCTTC. As protein: CSVGDYNEQFF.

The genes are TRBV28 and TRBJ2-2; 7 bases match TRBD2. Unmatched junction bases numbered 10, after V lost 1 base and J lost 2 bases. This CDR3 spans 18 amino acids. The germline gives CDR1 MDHEN, CDR2 SYDVKM. DNA for the CDR3: TGTGCCAGCAGTTTATTATATGGGCGGGAGAGTAACACCGGGGAGCTGTTTTTT. It is translated as CASSLLYGRESNTGELFF.

This chain joins TRBV6-6 and TRBJ2-7; 13 bases map to TRBD2. The V and J ends lost 2 bases and 0 bases, in that order; junction bases with no gene match: 1. This CDR3 comprises 16 residues. Germline V gene data show CDR1 as MNHNY and CDR2 as SVGAGI (reference sequence). Here the CDR3 DNA reads TGTGCCAGCAGTTACCGGACTAGCGGGAGCTCCTACGAGCAGTACTTC. It codes for CASSYRTSGSSYEQYF.

The V call is TRBV5-1, the J call TRBJ2-5; no clear D gene. Trimming shortened V by 6 bases and J by 3 bases, and 18 bases separated the two germline ends. The CDR3 has 15 residues. Germline V gene lookup returns CDR1 SGHRS and CDR2 YFSETQ. CDR3 in amino acids: CASTPDGIGKETQYF. In DNA, the CDR3 is TGCGCCAGCACACCCGATGGTATAGGGAAAGAGACCCAGTACTTC.

The genes are TRBV19 and TRBJ2-6, with D possibly being TRBD2 (7 bases). The CDR3 runs to 18 residues. The germline V and J ends were trimmed by 6 bases and 0 bases, with 18 bases remaining between them. Germline V lookup: CDR1 LNHDA, CDR2 SQIVND (reference sequence). CDR3 sequence: CASSPDRGAYSGANVLTF. The CDR3 DNA reads as TGTGCCAGTAGCCCAGACCGGGGGGCCTACTCTGGGGCCAACGTCCTGACTTTC.

The chain links TRBV6-6 to TRBJ2-3, with D perhaps matching TRBD1 or TRBD2 (5 bases each). The germline V gene encodes CDR1 MNHNY and CDR2 SVGAGI (reference sequence). V was trimmed by 3 bases and J by 5 bases, leaving 15 bases between them. The CDR3 contains 15 residues. CDR3 DNA: TGTGCCAGCAGTTATTTCCGGGACCCCGGAGATACGCAGTATTTT. Translation: CASSYFRDPGDTQYF.

This clone was detected only a few times. CDR3 sequence reads: CASSLKQGSDGYTF. The CDR3 DNA follows: TGTGCCAGCAGCCTGAAGCAGGGGTCGGATGGCTACACCTTC. The genes are TRBV9 and TRBJ1-2; perhaps TRBD1 as D (6 bases). The ends were cut back, 4 bases at V and 6 bases at J, with 16 bases in the middle. This CDR3 region has 14 residues. Germline CDR1 and CDR2: SGDLS and YYNGEE.

The chain uses TRBV27 and TRBJ1-2; 9 bases match TRBD1. The CDR3 is 15 amino acids. The junction had 10 bases not matched to a gene; V was cut back by 3 bases and J by 8 bases. CDR1 is MNHEY and CDR2 is SMNVEV in the germline V gene (reference sequence). For the CDR3, the DNA is TGTGCCAGCAGTTTCCCCGGGACAGGGAGAGGCGGCTACACCTTC. Residues: CASSFPGTGRGGYTF.

This rearrangement joins TRBV7-2 to TRBJ1-1; 9 positions agree with TRBD1. The CDR3 extends over 13 amino acids. Trimming at V came to 5 bases and at J to 4 bases, leaving 2 bases not matched to a gene. The germline V gene encodes CDR1 SGHTA and CDR2 FQGNSA. CDR3 DNA sequence: TGTGCCAGCAGCCAGACAGGGGGCACTGAAGCTTTCTTT. Translation gives CASSQTGGTEAFF. The full variable domain, rest sourced from reference TRBV7-2 and TRBJ1-1, is GAGVSQSPSNKVTEKGKDVELRCDPISGHTALYWYRQSLGQGLEFLIYFQGNSAPDKSGLPSDRFSAERTGGSVSTLTIQRTQQEDSAVYLCASSQTGGTEAFFGQGTRLTVV.

The chain carries TRBV19 and TRBJ2-1; D possibly corresponds to TRBD1 (6 bases). V lost 6 bases to trimming and J lost 1 base, with 19 bases between them. From germline, CDR1 is LNHDA and CDR2 SQIVND (reference sequence). The CDR3 covers 17 residues. The CDR3 reads CASSSYTGTLSYNEQFF. The CDR3 nucleotides read TGTGCCAGTAGCAGTTATACCGGGACACTATCCTACAATGAGCAGTTCTTC. Full variable domain (outside the CDR3, taken from reference TRBV19 and TRBJ2-1): DGGITQSPKYLFRKEGQNVTLSCEQNLNHDAMYWYRQDPGQGLRLIYYSQIVNDFQKGDIAEGYSVSREKKESFPLTVTSAQKNPTAFYLCASSSYTGTLSYNEQFFGPGTRLTVL.

The CDR3 bases are TGTGCCAGCAGGGAGAGACAGGCGGGCTACGAGCAGTACTTC. Translation gives CASRERQAGYEQYF. The gene calls are TRBV28 and TRBJ2-7; D possibly corresponds to TRBD1 (6 bases). Germline-derived CDR1 and CDR2 are MDHEN and SYDVKM. V lost 6 bases to trimming and J lost 3 bases, with 15 bases between them. CDR3 length: 14 residues.